The next 14 T cell receptor beta chains were all read from a single sample in a study of blood T cell repertoires in COVID-19. Clones were read by immunoSEQ multiplex PCR, and TCRdb kept only the in-frame ones, dropping some. The sample includes some 46,000 clones, roughly 85% of them seen just once. Sequenced input: peripheral blood. These receptors were taken from a woman of 80 years or more with COVID-19, enrolled during active disease.

V and J are TRBV6-2 or TRBV6-3 and TRBJ1-5; 8 bases align to TRBD1. Germline V lookup: CDR1 MNHEY, CDR2 SVGEGT. The CDR3 consists of 19 residues. V lost 2 bases to trimming and J lost 0 bases; unmatched junction nucleotides: 12. Here the CDR3 DNA reads TGTGCCAGCAGTTACGACCGCCGACAGGGGCCGCATAGCAATCAGCCCCAGCATTTT. It yields the protein CASSYDRRQGPHSNQPQHF.

V is TRBV5-1 and J is TRBJ2-5; 7 bases align to TRBD2. Germline CDR1 is SGHRS and CDR2 is YFSETQ. CDR3 size: 15 residues. V was pared by 4 bases and J by 5 bases, with 11 bases of the junction left unmatched. As DNA, the CDR3 is TGCGCCAGCAGCCCAGGGAGGGGCGCCTTGGAGACCCAGTACTTC. Encoded protein: CASSPGRGALETQYF.

The chain is built from TRBV19 and TRBJ1-5; the match to TRBD1 covers 10 bases. The CDR3 is 14 residues long. The V and J ends lost 8 bases and 6 bases, in that order; junction bases with no gene match: 7. Germline lookup yields CDR1 LNHDA and CDR2 SQIVND (reference sequence). The CDR3 sequence is CASFGTGERQPQHF. CDR3 DNA: TGTGCCAGTTTCGGGACAGGGGAGCGTCAGCCCCAGCATTTT.

The chain couples TRBV6-2 or TRBV6-3 to TRBJ1-5; 7 nucleotides align to TRBD1. CDR3 length: 16 residues. The ends lost 2 bases at V and 5 bases at J; junction bases unmatched: 9. Germline assignment: CDR1 MNHEY and CDR2 SVGEGT. The CDR3, as DNA: TGTGCCAGCAGTTACCCTATCGGAACAGGGGATCAGCCCCAGCATTTT. It specifies CASSYPIGTGDQPQHF.

V and J are TRBV7-2 and TRBJ1-2; 7 bases agree with TRBD1. The CDR3 is 13 amino acids. CDR1 SGHTA and CDR2 FQGNSA come from the germline V gene. After removal of 1 base from V and 8 bases from J, the junction contained 4 bases not matched to a gene. The CDR3 sequence: CASSLGGQRGYTF. CDR3 nucleotides: TGTGCCAGCAGCTTAGGGGGACAGCGCGGCTACACCTTC.

The chain couples TRBV7-2 to TRBJ2-6; D not certain. V lost 5 bases and J lost 0, with 11 bases in between. The CDR3 covers 16 residues. Germline loops: CDR1 SGHTA, CDR2 FQGNSA. The CDR3 DNA follows: TGTGCCAGCAGCAAATACGACACCTCTGGGGCCAACGTCCTGACTTTC. Translation gives CASSKYDTSGANVLTF.

This clone was picked up a small number of times. J is TRBJ2-2 and V is TRBV28; possibly TRBD1 for D (5 bases). The V gene lost 6 bases and the J gene lost 6 bases, with 14 bases spanning the gap. The CDR3 spans 14 residues. The germline V gene has CDR1 MDHEN and CDR2 SYDVKM. Here the CDR3 DNA reads TGTGCCAGCAGGGAGACCAGGGCTTCCGGGGAGCTGTTTTTT. Its translation: CASRETRASGELFF. The complete variable domain, with remaining parts taken from reference TRBV28 and TRBJ2-2, reads DVKVTQSSRYLVKRTGEKVFLECVQDMDHENMFWYRQDPGLGLRLIYFSYDVKMKEKGDIPEGYSVSREKKERFSLILESASTNQTSMYLCASRETRASGELFFGEGSRLTVL.

The V and J genes are TRBV6-2 or TRBV6-3 and TRBJ2-7; 7 bases line up with TRBD1. The J segment lost 1 base and the V segment lost 0 bases, leaving 3 bases of the junction unmatched. Per germline, CDR1 MNHEY and CDR2 SVGEGT. This CDR3 spans 15 amino acids. CDR3 loop: CASSYSGQRSYEQYF. The CDR3 DNA follows: TGTGCCAGCAGTTACTCGGGACAGAGGTCCTACGAGCAGTACTTC.

This clone has just one count. The chain employs TRBV7-9 and TRBJ1-5, with 9 bases matching TRBD1. The CDR3 totals 16 residues. The germline V gene encodes CDR1 SEHNR and CDR2 FQNEAQ (reference sequence). V lost 2 bases to trimming and J lost 2 bases; unmatched junction nucleotides: 4. The chain's CDR3 is CASSLTGGWGNQPQHF. The CDR3 region has the DNA TGTGCCAGCAGCTTAACAGGGGGCTGGGGCAATCAGCCCCAGCATTTT. Full variable domain (rest looked up from reference TRBV7-9 and TRBJ1-5): DTGVSQNPRHKITKRGQNVTFRCDPISEHNRLYWYRQTLGQGPEFLTYFQNEAQLEKSRLLSDRFSAERPKGSFSTLEIQRTEQGDSAMYLCASSLTGGWGNQPQHFGDGTRLSIL.

This chain links TRBV23-1 with TRBJ2-7; TRBD1 is a possible D gene (5 bases). TRBV23-1 counts as an open reading frame of uncertain function. The V end was cut by 3 bases, the J end by 0 bases, with 18 bases between. The CDR3 runs 17 residues. CDR3 bases: TGCGCCAGCAGTCACCCCATTAGGGGTACCAGCTCCTACGAGCAGTACTTC. It encodes CASSHPIRGTSSYEQYF.

The chain joins TRBV7-2 to TRBJ2-1; TRBD2 matches at 10 bases. Germline assignment: CDR1 SGHTA and CDR2 FQGNSA. After removal of 5 bases from V and 7 bases from J, the junction contained 14 bases not matched to a gene. This CDR3 comprises 17 residues. Written as DNA, the CDR3 is TGTGCCAGCAGCCCGGCAAGCGGGGGGGCCCTGTGGAATGAGCAGTTCTTC. Its protein is CASSPASGGALWNEQFF.

J is TRBJ1-1 and V is TRBV3-1 (or the pseudogene TRBV3-2), with D possibly TRBD1 on 5 matching bases. V lost 1 base and J 11 bases, leaving 17 bases between the germline ends. The CDR3 sequence is 14 residues long. Germline-derived CDR1 and CDR2 are LGHDT and YNNKEL (reference sequence). CDR3 nucleotide sequence: TGTGCCAGCAGCCAAGGGGGACTCCCACTGGGGGCTTTCTTT. Translation gives CASSQGGLPLGAFF.

The rearrangement links TRBV7-2 to TRBJ2-3; TRBD2 agrees at 7 bases. V was pared by 3 bases and J by 0 bases, with 6 bases of the junction left unmatched. The CDR3 has 16 amino acids. Germline V lookup: CDR1 SGHTA, CDR2 FQGNSA. Here the CDR3 reads CASSLRSGASTDTQYF. The DNA for the CDR3 is TGTGCCAGCAGCTTGAGAAGCGGGGCTAGCACAGATACGCAGTATTTT.

The chain is built from TRBV5-1 and TRBJ1-1; no reliable D call. This CDR3 has 16 residues. Germline CDR1 and CDR2: SGHRS and YFSETQ. V was trimmed by 0 bases and J by 0 bases, leaving 12 bases between them. This CDR3 is CASSLGVLSMNTEAFF. The CDR3 DNA reads as TGCGCCAGCAGCTTGGGAGTGCTTTCAATGAACACTGAAGCTTTCTTT.